Below, 17 T cell receptor beta chains from the same sample are listed, as sequenced in a study of shared T cell receptors in the human thymus. Here immunoSEQ multiplex PCR was the method, and the copy in TCRdb shows in-frame clones only, minus some. The data contain 540,000 or so clones, more than 75% of them singletons. These data are also associated with another study on human thymus T cells.

The sample comprised thymocytes. The receptors come from a boy younger than two with a congenital heart defect.

This clone turned up a few times. This chain uses TRBV7-9 with TRBJ1-1, with a weak D call TRBD1 (6 bases). The germline CDR1 and CDR2 sequences are SEHNR and FQNEAQ (reference sequence). CDR3 length: 14 amino acids. V gave up 5 bases and J gave up 1 base, with 11 bases separating them. CDR3: CASSASQGNTEAFF. CDR3 DNA: TGTGCCAGCAGCGCATCACAGGGGAACACTGAAGCTTTCTTT.

This chain links TRBV21-1 with TRBJ1-2; TRBD1, the D gene given by the table, was not confirmed from the DNA. TRBV21-1 is deemed a pseudogene. This CDR3 is 13 amino acids long. The CDR3 is CASWVDRGRGYTF. CDR3 DNA sequence: TGTGCCAGTTGGGTTGACAGGGGGCGTGGCTACACCTTC.

The genes are TRBV6-6 and TRBJ2-3; possibly TRBD2 for D (6 bases). The CDR3 consists of 15 residues. With 5 bases removed from V and 4 bases from J, the gap between germline ends came to 16 bases. Germline CDR1 is MNHNY and CDR2 is SVGAGI (reference sequence). CDR3 nucleotides: TGTGCCAGCAGTCCCGTCGGGGAGGAGGCAGATACGCAGTATTTT. Translated, it gives CASSPVGEEADTQYF.

In this sample, this clone turned up once. The genes are TRBV5-6 and TRBJ1-1, with D maybe TRBD1 (6 bases). V lost 3 bases and J lost 1, with 10 bases in between. Germline assignment: CDR1 SGHDT and CDR2 YYEEEE. This CDR3 is 14 amino acids long. The CDR3 DNA reads TGTGCCAGCAGCTGGGACAAAGAGAACACTGAAGCTTTCTTT. It translates to CASSWDKENTEAFF.

This clone was seen a few times. This CDR3 is CASSEPARDMRTSGSSTGELFF. In DNA, the CDR3 is TGTGCCAGCAGCGAACCCGCTCGGGACATGAGGACTAGCGGGAGCTCCACCGGGGAGCTGTTTTTT. The chain uses TRBV7-8 and TRBJ2-2; 13 nucleotides align to TRBD2. The ends lost 5 bases at V and 4 bases at J; junction bases unmatched: 22. This CDR3 contains 22 residues. In germline, CDR1 is SGHVS, CDR2 FQNEAQ.

The chain links TRBV28 to TRBJ1-3; D remains ambiguous. This CDR3 spans 15 amino acids. V gave up 6 bases and J gave up 4 bases, with 16 bases separating them. CDR1 is MDHEN, CDR2 SYDVKM, per germline. The CDR3 DNA reads as TGTGCCAGCAGATACCCCCCGGGATCGGGAAACACCATATATTTT. It specifies CASRYPPGSGNTIYF.

This clone was recorded once. The chain has TRBV4-1 and TRBJ2-7; 7 bases align to TRBD2. The trim removed 0 bases at V and 11 bases at J, leaving 13 bases unmatched. CDR1 is MGHRA and CDR2 is YSYEKL in the germline V gene. The CDR3 spans 15 residues. The CDR3 DNA reads as TGCGCCAGCAGCCAAGATGTTGAGGGAGGGCCTCCCGAGTACTTC. Amino acids: CASSQDVEGGPPEYF.

This chain links TRBV2 with TRBJ1-2; 8 nucleotides align to TRBD1. J gave up 6 bases and V 8 bases, and 5 bases lay outside the gene matches. This CDR3 is 12 amino acids long. The V gene's germline CDR1 is SNHLY and CDR2 FYNNEI. CDR3 amino acids: CASQDREDGYTF. In DNA form, the CDR3 reads TGTGCCAGCCAGGACAGGGAGGATGGCTACACCTTC. The entire variable domain, with the rest obtained from reference TRBV2 and TRBJ1-2, is as follows: EPEVTQTPSHQVTQMGQEVILRCVPISNHLYFYWYRQILGQKVEFLVSFYNNEISEKSEIFDDQFSVERPDGSNFTLKIRSTKLEDSAMYFCASQDREDGYTFGSGTRLTVV.

The rearrangement links TRBV15 to TRBJ2-1, with 12 nucleotides matching TRBD2. There are 19 residues in the CDR3. J gave up 7 bases and V 7 bases, and 20 bases lay outside the gene matches. The V gene's germline CDR1 is LNHNV and CDR2 YYDKDF (reference sequence). The CDR3 loop is CATTPRGAASGRAGNEQFF. In DNA form, the CDR3 reads TGTGCCACCACCCCACGGGGGGCGGCTAGCGGGAGGGCCGGGAATGAGCAGTTCTTC.

This chain links TRBV2 with TRBJ2-7; 8 bases are shared with TRBD1. Germline CDR1 reads SNHLY; CDR2 reads FYNNEI. The junction had 9 bases not matched to a gene; V was cut back by 8 bases and J by 0 bases. The CDR3 runs 15 residues. CDR3 in amino acids: CASGSDRGSSYEQYF. The CDR3 region has the DNA TGTGCCAGCGGTTCAGACAGGGGAAGCTCCTACGAGCAGTACTTC.

The chain uses TRBV4-1 and TRBJ2-7, with 9 nucleotides matching TRBD2. The V segment lost 5 bases and the J segment 2 bases; nucleotides outside the gene matches: 7. The CDR3 length is 15 residues. Germline V CDR1 and CDR2: MGHRA, YSYEKL. CDR3 sequence reads: CASSSRTSETYEQYF. Written as DNA, the CDR3 is TGCGCCAGCAGCTCGCGGACTAGCGAGACCTACGAGCAGTACTTC.

J is TRBJ2-3 and V is TRBV5-8; 13 bases are a match to TRBD2. The germline V gene has CDR1 SGHTS and CDR2 YDEGEE. This CDR3 comprises 17 residues. V was pared by 4 bases and J by 5 bases, with 10 bases of the junction left unmatched. The chain's CDR3 is CASSRAPGTSGEDTQYF. CDR3 nucleotides: TGTGCCAGCAGCAGAGCCCCCGGGACTAGCGGGGAAGATACGCAGTATTTT.

The chain links TRBV13 to TRBJ2-7; 9 nucleotides align to TRBD1. Germline lookup yields CDR1 PRHDT and CDR2 FYEKMQ (reference sequence). With V trimmed by 4 bases and J by 2 bases, 6 bases remained unmatched. This CDR3 comprises 15 residues. The CDR3, as DNA: TGTGCCAGCAGCTGTCCGAGGACAGGGGCCTACGAGCAGTACTTC. Protein sequence: CASSCPRTGAYEQYF.

This chain links TRBV5-5 with TRBJ2-7; 10 nucleotides match TRBD2. This CDR3 comprises 16 residues. Germline V gives CDR1 SGHKS, CDR2 YYEKEE (reference sequence). The V gene end was trimmed by 0 bases and the J gene end by 2 bases; junction bases not matched to a gene: 5. The CDR3 DNA sequence: TGTGCCAGCAGCTTGGCCACTAGCGGGGAGACCTACGAGCAGTACTTC. The encoded protein is CASSLATSGETYEQYF.

This clone was picked up a small number of times. The CDR3 bases are TGTGCCAGCAGCCTCCGGACAGGGGGGAGCTCTGGAAACACCATATATTTT. It translates to CASSLRTGGSSGNTIYF. This sequence joins TRBV5-4 and TRBJ1-3; 10 bases fit TRBD1. CDR1 and CDR2 (germline): SGHNT, YYREEE (reference sequence). V lost 4 bases, J lost 0 bases, and 7 bases stayed unmatched. There are 17 residues in the CDR3.

This clone has more than one count but fewer than ten. The rearrangement joins TRBV13 to TRBJ2-1, with 16 bases fitting TRBD2. The CDR3 consists of 18 residues. The germline V gene encodes CDR1 PRHDT and CDR2 FYEKMQ (reference sequence). V shed 6 bases and J 9 bases; nucleotides not matched to a gene: 14. The CDR3 nucleotides are TGTGCCAGCAGTCTCTCCGGGACTAGCGGGAGGGGGTGGGGTGAGCAGTTCTTC. As protein: CASSLSGTSGRGWGEQFF.

The rearrangement joins TRBV12-5 to TRBJ2-1, with TRBD2 as a possible D gene (5 bases). Germline V gene sequence: CDR1 LGHNT, CDR2 FRNRAP. V was shortened by 2 bases and J by 7 bases, with 15 bases between the two germline ends. The length of the CDR3 is 15 residues. The CDR3 DNA reads as TGTGCTAGTGGTTTGATACCCGTGGAGGAGAATGAGCAGTTCTTC. Translating gives CASGLIPVEENEQFF.